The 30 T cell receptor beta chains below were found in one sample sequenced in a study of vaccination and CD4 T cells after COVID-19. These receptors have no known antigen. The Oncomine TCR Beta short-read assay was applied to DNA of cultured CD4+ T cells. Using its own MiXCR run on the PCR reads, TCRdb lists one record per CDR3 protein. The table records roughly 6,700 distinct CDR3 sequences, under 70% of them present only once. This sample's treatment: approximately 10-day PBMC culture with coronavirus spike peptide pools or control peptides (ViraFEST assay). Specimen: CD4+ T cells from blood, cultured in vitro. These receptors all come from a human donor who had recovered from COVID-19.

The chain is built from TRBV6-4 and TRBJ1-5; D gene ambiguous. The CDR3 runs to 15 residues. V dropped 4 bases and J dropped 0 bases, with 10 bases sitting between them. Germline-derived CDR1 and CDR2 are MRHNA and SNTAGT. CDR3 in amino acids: CASSGTPSSNQPQHF. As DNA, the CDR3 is TGTGCCAGCAGTGGCACACCATCTAGCAATCAGCCCCAGCATTTT.

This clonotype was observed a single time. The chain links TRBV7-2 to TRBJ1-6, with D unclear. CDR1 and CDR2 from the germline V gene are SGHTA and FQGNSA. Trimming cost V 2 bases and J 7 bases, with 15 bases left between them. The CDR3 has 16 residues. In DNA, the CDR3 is TGTGCCAGCAGCTTAAGTGGGATCAGCCTCAATTCACCCCTCCACTTT. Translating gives CASSLSGISLNSPLHF.

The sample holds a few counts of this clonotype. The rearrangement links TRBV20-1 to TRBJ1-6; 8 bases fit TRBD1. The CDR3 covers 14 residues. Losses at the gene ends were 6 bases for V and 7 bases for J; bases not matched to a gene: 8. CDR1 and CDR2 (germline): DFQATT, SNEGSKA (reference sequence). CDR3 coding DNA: TGCAGTGCCTTAACGGACAGGGCCAATTCACCCCTCCACTTT. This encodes CSALTDRANSPLHF.

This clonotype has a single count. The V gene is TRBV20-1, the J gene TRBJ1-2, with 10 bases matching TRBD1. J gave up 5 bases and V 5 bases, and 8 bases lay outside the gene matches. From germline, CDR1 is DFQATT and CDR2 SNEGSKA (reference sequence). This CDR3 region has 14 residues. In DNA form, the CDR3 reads TGCAGTGCTCCCCGGGACAGGGGCTCGTATGGCTACACCTTC. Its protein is CSAPRDRGSYGYTF.

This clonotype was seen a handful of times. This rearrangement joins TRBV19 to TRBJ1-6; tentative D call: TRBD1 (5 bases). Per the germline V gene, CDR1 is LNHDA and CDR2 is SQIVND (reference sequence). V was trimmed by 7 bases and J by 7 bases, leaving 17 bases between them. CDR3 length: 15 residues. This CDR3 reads CASKLSRARNSPLHF. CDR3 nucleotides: TGTGCCAGTAAACTCTCCAGGGCAAGGAATTCACCCCTCCACTTT.

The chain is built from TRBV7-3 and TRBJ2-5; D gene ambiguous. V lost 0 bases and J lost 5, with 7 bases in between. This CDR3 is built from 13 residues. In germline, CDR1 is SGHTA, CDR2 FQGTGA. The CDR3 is CASSLTTMETQYF. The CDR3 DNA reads TGTGCCAGCAGCTTAACGACCATGGAGACCCAGTACTTC.

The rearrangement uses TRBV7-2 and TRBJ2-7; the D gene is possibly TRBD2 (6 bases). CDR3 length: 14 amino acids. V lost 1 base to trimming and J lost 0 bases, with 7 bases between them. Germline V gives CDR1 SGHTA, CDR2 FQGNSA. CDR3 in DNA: TGTGCCAGCAGCTTAGGCGGGGTCTCCTACGAGCAGTACTTC. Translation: CASSLGGVSYEQYF.

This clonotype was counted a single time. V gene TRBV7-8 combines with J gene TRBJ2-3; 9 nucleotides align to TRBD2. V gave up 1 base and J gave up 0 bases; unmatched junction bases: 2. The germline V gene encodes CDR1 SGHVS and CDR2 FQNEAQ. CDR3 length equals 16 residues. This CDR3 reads CASSLVLAGSTDTQYF. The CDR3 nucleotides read TGTGCCAGCAGCTTAGTACTAGCGGGTAGCACAGATACGCAGTATTTT.

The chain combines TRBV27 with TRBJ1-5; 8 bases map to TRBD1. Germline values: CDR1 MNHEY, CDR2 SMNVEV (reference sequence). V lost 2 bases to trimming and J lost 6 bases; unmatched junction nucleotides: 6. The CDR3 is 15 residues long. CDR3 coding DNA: TGTGCCAGCAGTTTACGACAGGGGAAAGGTCAGCCCCAGCATTTT. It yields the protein CASSLRQGKGQPQHF.

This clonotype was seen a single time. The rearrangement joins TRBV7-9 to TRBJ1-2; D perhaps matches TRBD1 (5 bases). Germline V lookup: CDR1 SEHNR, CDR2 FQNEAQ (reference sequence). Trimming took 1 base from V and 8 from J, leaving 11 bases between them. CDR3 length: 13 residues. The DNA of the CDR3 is TGTGCCAGCAGCTTAGATCTGGGGGAAGGCTACACCTTC. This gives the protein CASSLDLGEGYTF.

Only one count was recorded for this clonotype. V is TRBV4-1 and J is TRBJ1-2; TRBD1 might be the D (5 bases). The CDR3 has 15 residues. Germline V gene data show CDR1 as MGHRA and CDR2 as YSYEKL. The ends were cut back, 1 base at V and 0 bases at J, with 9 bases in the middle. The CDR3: CASSQAPTANYGYTF. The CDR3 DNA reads TGCGCCAGCAGCCAAGCTCCGACAGCTAACTATGGCTACACCTTC.

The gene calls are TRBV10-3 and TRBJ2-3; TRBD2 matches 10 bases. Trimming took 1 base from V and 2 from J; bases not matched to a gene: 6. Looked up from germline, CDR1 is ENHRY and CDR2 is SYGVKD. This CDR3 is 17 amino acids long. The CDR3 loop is CAISEYNSGGSTDTQYF. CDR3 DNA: TGTGCCATCAGTGAGTACAATAGCGGGGGGTCCACAGATACGCAGTATTTT.

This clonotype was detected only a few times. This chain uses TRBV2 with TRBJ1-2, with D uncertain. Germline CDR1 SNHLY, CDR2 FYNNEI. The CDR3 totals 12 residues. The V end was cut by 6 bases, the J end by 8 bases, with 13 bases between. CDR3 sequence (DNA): TGTGCCAGCAGGAGGACGACGTACGGCTACACCTTC. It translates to CASRRTTYGYTF. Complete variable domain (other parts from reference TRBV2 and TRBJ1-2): EPEVTQTPSHQVTQMGQEVILRCVPISNHLYFYWYRQILGQKVEFLVSFYNNEISEKSEIFDDQFSVERPDGSNFTLKIRSTKLEDSAMYFCASRRTTYGYTFGSGTRLTVV.

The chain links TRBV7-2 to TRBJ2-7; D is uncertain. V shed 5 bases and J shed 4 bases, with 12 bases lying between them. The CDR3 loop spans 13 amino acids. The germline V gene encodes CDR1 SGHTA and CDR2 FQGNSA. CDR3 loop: CASSTRFGYEQYF. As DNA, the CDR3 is TGTGCCAGCAGCACCCGATTCGGATACGAGCAGTACTTC. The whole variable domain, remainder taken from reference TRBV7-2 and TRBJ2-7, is GAGVSQSPSNKVTEKGKDVELRCDPISGHTALYWYRQSLGQGLEFLIYFQGNSAPDKSGLPSDRFSAERTGGSVSTLTIQRTQQEDSAVYLCASSTRFGYEQYFGPGTRLTVT.

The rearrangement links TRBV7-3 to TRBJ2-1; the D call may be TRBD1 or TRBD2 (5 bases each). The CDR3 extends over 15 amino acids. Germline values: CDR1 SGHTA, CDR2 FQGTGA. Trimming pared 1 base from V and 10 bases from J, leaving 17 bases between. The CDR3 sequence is CASSLSGGQGREQFF. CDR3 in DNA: TGTGCCAGCAGCTTAAGCGGCGGGCAGGGCCGAGAGCAGTTCTTC.

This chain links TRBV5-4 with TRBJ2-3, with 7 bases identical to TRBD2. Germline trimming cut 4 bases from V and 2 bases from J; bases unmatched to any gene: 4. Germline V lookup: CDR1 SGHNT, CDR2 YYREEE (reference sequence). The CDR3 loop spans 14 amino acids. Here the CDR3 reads CASSPGGLTDTQYF. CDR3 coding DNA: TGTGCCAGCAGCCCGGGGGGACTCACAGATACGCAGTATTTT.

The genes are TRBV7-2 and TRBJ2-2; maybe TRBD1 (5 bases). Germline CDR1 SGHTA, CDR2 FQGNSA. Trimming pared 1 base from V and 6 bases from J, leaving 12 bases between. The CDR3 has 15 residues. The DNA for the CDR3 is TGTGCCAGCAGCTTAGGGGCAGGGCTGGCCGGGGAGCTGTTTTTT. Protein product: CASSLGAGLAGELFF.

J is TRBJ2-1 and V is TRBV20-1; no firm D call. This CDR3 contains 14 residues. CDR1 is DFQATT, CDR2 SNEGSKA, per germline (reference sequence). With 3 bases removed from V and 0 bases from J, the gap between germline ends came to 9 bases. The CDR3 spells CSASPGPSYNEQFF. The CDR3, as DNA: TGCAGTGCTAGTCCGGGTCCCTCCTACAATGAGCAGTTCTTC.

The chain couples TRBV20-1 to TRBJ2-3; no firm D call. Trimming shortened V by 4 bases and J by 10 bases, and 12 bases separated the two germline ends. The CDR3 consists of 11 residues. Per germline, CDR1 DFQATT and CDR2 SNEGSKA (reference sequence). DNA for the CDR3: TGCAGTGCTAATTTAGGAAGGCCGCAGTATTTT. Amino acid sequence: CSANLGRPQYF.

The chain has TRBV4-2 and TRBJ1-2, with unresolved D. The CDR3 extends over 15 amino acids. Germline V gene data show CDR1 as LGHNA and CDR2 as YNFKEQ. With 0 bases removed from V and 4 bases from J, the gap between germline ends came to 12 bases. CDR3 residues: CASSQDLGWGYGYTF. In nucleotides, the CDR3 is TGTGCCAGCAGCCAAGATTTAGGCTGGGGCTATGGCTACACCTTC.

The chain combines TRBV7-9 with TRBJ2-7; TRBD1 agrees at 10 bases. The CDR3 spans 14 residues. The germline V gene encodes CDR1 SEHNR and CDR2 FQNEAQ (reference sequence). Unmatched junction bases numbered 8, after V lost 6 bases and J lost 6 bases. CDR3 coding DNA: TGTGCCAGCAGGGAGGGACAGGGGTCCCTCGAGCAGTACTTC. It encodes CASREGQGSLEQYF.

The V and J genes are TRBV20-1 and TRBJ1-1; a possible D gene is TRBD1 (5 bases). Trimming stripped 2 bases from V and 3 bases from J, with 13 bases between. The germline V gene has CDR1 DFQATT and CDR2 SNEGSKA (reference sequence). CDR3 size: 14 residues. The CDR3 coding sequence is TGCAGTGCTAGAATTGGGGCGCCGGACACTGAAGCTTTCTTT. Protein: CSARIGAPDTEAFF.

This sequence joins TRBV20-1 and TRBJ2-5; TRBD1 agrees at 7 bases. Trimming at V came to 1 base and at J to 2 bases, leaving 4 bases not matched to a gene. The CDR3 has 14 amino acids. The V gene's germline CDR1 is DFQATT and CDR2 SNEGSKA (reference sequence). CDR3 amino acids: CSARVWDRQETQYF. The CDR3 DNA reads TGCAGTGCTAGAGTGTGGGACAGACAAGAGACCCAGTACTTC.

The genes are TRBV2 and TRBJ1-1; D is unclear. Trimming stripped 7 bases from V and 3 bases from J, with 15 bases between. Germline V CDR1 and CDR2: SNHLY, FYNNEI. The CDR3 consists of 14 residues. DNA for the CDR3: TGTGCCAGCAAAGTGACATCTCCGTACACTGAAGCTTTCTTT. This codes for CASKVTSPYTEAFF.

In DNA form, the CDR3 reads TGCAGTGCTAGACCCCAATGGACCCAACGAAACTATGGCTACACCTTC. Translation: CSARPQWTQRNYGYTF. The chain uses TRBV20-1 and TRBJ1-2; D unclear. The ends were cut back, 2 bases at V and 2 bases at J, with 18 bases in the middle. CDR3 length equals 16 residues. Germline values: CDR1 DFQATT, CDR2 SNEGSKA (reference sequence).

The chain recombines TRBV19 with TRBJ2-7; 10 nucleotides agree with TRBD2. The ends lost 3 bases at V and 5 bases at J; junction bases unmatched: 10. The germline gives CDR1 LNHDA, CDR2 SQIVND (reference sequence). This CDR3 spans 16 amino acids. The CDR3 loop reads CASSIALAGVDNEQYF. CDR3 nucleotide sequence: TGTGCCAGTAGTATCGCTCTAGCGGGAGTCGACAACGAGCAGTACTTC.

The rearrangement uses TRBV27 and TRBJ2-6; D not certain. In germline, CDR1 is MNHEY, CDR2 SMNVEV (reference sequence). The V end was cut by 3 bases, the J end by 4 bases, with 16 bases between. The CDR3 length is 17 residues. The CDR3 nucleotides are TGTGCCAGCAGTTTTCAGGTCCGCCCCGGGGGGGCCAACGTCCTGACTTTC. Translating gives CASSFQVRPGGANVLTF.

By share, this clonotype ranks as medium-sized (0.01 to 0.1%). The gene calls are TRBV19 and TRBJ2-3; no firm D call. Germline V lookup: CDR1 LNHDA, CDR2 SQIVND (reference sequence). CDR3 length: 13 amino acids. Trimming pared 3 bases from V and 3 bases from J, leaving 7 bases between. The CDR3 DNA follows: TGTGCCAGTAGTATGCTGGAGACAGATACGCAGTATTTT. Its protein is CASSMLETDTQYF. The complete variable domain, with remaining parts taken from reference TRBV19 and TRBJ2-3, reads DGGITQSPKYLFRKEGQNVTLSCEQNLNHDAMYWYRQDPGQGLRLIYYSQIVNDFQKGDIAEGYSVSREKKESFPLTVTSAQKNPTAFYLCASSMLETDTQYFGPGTRLTVL.

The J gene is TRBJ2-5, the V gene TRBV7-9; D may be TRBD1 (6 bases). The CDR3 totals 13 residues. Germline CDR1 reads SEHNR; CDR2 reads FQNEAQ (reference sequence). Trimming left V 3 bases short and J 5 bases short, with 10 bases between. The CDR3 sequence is CASSFTGTETQYF. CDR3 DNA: TGTGCCAGCAGCTTTACAGGGACGGAGACCCAGTACTTC.

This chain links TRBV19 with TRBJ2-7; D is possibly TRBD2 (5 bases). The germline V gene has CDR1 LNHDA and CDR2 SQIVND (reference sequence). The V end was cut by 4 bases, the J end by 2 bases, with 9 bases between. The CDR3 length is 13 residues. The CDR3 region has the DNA TGTGCCAGTAGTACCCCCGGGGCCTACGAGCAGTACTTC. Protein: CASSTPGAYEQYF.